These T cell receptor beta chains were read from a single sample in a study of T cells in Graves' hyperthyroidism and ophthalmopathy. TCRdb re-derived calls from the multiplex PCR reads in MiXCR, one entry per CDR3 protein. The table records a few hundred thousand distinct CDR3 sequences, about a sixth of them present only once. Material: blood. These receptors were taken from a woman aged 40 to 50 with Graves' ophthalmopathy. Each CDR3 is given with its conserved first and last residue. Each record gives: V gene, D gene, clone size, J gene, CDR3 DNA, CDR3 protein. The D gene is left open where the match is weak. The listing skips clone size in some rows; elsewhere it reads once, few, many or a size class.

>TRBV6-5|.|many|TRBJ1-1
TGTGCCAGCAGTTACGGTAGGGTCACTGAAGCTTTCTTT
CASSYGRVTEAFF
>TRBV6-1|.|many|TRBJ1-1
TGTGCCAGCACCGAACACGGCCGAGGCACTGAAGCTTTCTTT
CASTEHGRGTEAFF
>TRBV18|.|.|TRBJ1-5
TGTGCCAGCTCACCTGGTTTCGGTGGGCCCCAGCATTTT
CASSPGFGGPQHF
>TRBV12-3/TRBV12-4|.|many|TRBJ1-1
TGTGCCAGCAGTCCCCTCGGCGTGAACACTGAAGCTTTCTTT
CASSPLGVNTEAFF
>TRBV7-2|TRBD2|once|TRBJ2-4
TGTGCCAGCAGCTTAGGGCTCTCAAGCGGGGGAAACATTCAGTACTTC
CASSLGLSSGGNIQYF
>TRBV6-1|.|.|TRBJ2-3
TGTGCCAGCATGAAGTTGGACTACGACACAGATACGCAGTATTTT
CASMKLDYDTDTQYF
>TRBV7-9|.|few|TRBJ2-5
TGTGCCAGCAGCCACCGGGACGGCCCGGAGACCCAGTACTTC
CASSHRDGPETQYF
>TRBV2|.|many|TRBJ1-2
TGTGCCAGCAGTGACGGCTTGGGCTACACCTTC
CASSDGLGYTF
>TRBV30|.|many|TRBJ1-1
TGTGCCTCGGGGAGGGGTTTGAACACTGAAGCTTTCTTT
CASGRGLNTEAFF
>TRBV12-3/TRBV12-4|TRBD1|many|TRBJ1-5
TGTGCCAGCAGTCCCTCGACAGGGGGTGGCAATCAGCCCCAGCATTTT
CASSPSTGGGNQPQHF
>TRBV19|.|.|TRBJ1-2
TGTGCCAGTAGTATACCCTACCAAGACGGGCGCTACACCTTC
CASSIPYQDGRYTF
>TRBV7-3|.|few|TRBJ2-2
TGTGCCAGCAGGGAACAGGTTGGCGGGGAGCTGTTTTTT
CASREQVGGELFF
>TRBV7-6|TRBD1|.|TRBJ1-3
TGTGCCAGCAGCTTTTCCAGCCGGGACAGCCTTAGTGGAAACACCATATATTTT
CASSFSSRDSLSGNTIYF
>TRBV12-3/TRBV12-4|.|.|TRBJ2-1
TGTGCCAGCAGTTCCCGAGAACAGGGGGGGTACAATGAGCAGTTCTTC
CASSSREQGGYNEQFF
>TRBV19|TRBD1|.|TRBJ1-2
TGTGCCAGTATTGAAGGTCCGGGACAGCTAGGCTACACCTTC
CASIEGPGQLGYTF
>TRBV28|.|.|TRBJ2-6
TGTGCCAGCAGAGGGGCTGCTGGGGCCAACGTCCTGACTTTC
CASRGAAGANVLTF
>TRBV18|.|many|TRBJ1-1
TGTGCCAGCTCACCAAGCAGGGACACTGAAGCTTTCTTT
CASSPSRDTEAFF
>TRBV12-3/TRBV12-4|.|few|TRBJ2-1
TGTGCCAGCAACCTGGGGTCCTCCTACAATGAGCAGTTCTTC
CASNLGSSYNEQFF
>TRBV20-1|.|.|TRBJ2-3
TGCAGTGCTAGAACGGGGCCCACAGATACGCAGTATTTT
CSARTGPTDTQYF
>TRBV6-1|.|.|TRBJ1-5
TGTGCCAGCAGTGAATTTGGGGGTTCCTATCAGCCCCAGCATTTT
CASSEFGGSYQPQHF
>TRBV28|TRBD1|many|TRBJ2-7
TGTGCCAGCAGCCCCTACAGGGGGTCCCTTGACGAGCAGTACTTC
CASSPYRGSLDEQYF
>TRBV2|TRBD2|many|TRBJ2-3
TGTGCCAGCAGTGGAATAGCGGGAGTAGGTGATACGCAGTATTTT
CASSGIAGVGDTQYF
>TRBV10-3|.|.|TRBJ1-1
TGTGCCATCAGTATAGGGACAACGAACACTGAAGCTTTCTTT
CAISIGTTNTEAFF
>TRBV2|.|many|TRBJ1-2
TGTGCCAGCACCCGGACGGGGTATGGCTACACCTTC
CASTRTGYGYTF
>TRBV2|TRBD1|many|TRBJ2-1
TGTGCCACCAAGACAGGGACATCCTACAATGAGCAGTTCTTC
CATKTGTSYNEQFF
>TRBV18|.|many|TRBJ2-3
TGTGCCAGCTCACCAAGGGATACGCAGTATTTT
CASSPRDTQYF
>TRBV6-1|.|many|TRBJ2-7
TGTGCCAGCAGTGAGTTATTTACCGAAGCCTACGAGCAGTACTTC
CASSELFTEAYEQYF